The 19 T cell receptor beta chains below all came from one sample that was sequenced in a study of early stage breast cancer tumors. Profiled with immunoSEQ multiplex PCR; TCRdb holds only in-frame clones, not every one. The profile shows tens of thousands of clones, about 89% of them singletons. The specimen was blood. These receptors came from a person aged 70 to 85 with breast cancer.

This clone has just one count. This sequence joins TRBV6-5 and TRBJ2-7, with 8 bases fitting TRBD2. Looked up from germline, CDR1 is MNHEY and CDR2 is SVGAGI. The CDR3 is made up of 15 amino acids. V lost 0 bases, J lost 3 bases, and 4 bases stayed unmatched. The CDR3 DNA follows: TGTGCCAGCAGTTACTCGGCGGGAGGAAGCTACGAGCAGTACTTC. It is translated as CASSYSAGGSYEQYF.

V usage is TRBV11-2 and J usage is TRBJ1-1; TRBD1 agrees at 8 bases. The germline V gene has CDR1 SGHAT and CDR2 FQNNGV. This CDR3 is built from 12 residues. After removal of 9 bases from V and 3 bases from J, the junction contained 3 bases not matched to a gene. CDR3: CASRQGYTEAFF. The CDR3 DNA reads TGTGCCAGTCGACAGGGGTACACTGAAGCTTTCTTT.

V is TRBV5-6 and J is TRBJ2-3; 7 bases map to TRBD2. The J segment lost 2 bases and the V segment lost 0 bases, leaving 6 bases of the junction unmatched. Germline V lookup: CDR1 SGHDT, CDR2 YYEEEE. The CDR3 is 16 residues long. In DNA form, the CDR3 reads TGTGCCAGCAGCTTGGTTGGCGGGGGATACACAGATACGCAGTATTTT. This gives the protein CASSLVGGGYTDTQYF.

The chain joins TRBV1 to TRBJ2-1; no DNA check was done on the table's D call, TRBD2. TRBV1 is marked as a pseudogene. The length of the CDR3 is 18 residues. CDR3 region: CTSSQDLPGGRNYNEQFF. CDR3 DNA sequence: TGCACCAGCAGCCAAGATCTTCCTGGCGGGAGGAACTACAATGAGCAGTTCTTC.

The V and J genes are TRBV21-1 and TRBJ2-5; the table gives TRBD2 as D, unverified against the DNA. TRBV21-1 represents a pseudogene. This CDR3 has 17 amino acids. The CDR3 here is CASSRGLAGPHQETQYF. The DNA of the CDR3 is TGTGCCAGCAGCAGGGGACTAGCGGGCCCTCACCAAGAGACCCAGTACTTC.

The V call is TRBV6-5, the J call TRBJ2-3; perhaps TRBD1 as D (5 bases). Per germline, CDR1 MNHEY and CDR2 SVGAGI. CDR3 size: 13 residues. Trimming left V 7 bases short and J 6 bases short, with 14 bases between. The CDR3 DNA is TGTGCCAGCAAAGGGCTAGGGGCTGATACGCAGTATTTT. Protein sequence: CASKGLGADTQYF.

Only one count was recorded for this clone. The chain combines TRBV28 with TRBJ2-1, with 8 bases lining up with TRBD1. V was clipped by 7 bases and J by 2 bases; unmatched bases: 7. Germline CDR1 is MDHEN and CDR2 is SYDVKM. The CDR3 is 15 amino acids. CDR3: CASTPSGGTYNEQFF. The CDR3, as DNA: TGTGCCAGCACTCCCTCAGGGGGCACCTACAATGAGCAGTTCTTC.

The CDR3 is CASRDWGGAQYF. The CDR3 DNA follows: TGTGCCAGCAGGGACTGGGGGGGGGCCCAGTACTTC. This chain uses TRBV2 with TRBJ2-5, with TRBD2 matching 7 bases. CDR3 length: 12 residues. Per the germline V gene, CDR1 is SNHLY and CDR2 is FYNNEI. V trimming: 6 bases; J trimming: 9 bases; junction bases outside the gene matches: 7. Based on the CDR3 plus reference TRBV2 and TRBJ2-5, the full variable domain is EPEVTQTPSHQVTQMGQEVILRCVPISNHLYFYWYRQILGQKVEFLVSFYNNEISEKSEIFDDQFSVERPDGSNFTLKIRSTKLEDSAMYFCASRDWGGAQYFGPGTRLLVL.

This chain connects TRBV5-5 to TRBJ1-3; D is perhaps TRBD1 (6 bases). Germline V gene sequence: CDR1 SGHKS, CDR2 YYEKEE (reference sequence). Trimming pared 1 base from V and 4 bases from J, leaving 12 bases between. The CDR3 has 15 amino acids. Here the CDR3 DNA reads TGTGCCAGCAGCTTGTACTGGACAGCAGGAAACACCATATATTTT. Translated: CASSLYWTAGNTIYF.

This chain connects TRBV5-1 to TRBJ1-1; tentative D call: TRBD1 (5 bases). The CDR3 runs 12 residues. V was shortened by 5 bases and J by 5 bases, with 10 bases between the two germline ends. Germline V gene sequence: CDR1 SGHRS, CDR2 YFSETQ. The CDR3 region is CASRGGETEAFF. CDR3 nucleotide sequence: TGCGCCAGCAGGGGAGGGGAAACTGAAGCTTTCTTT.

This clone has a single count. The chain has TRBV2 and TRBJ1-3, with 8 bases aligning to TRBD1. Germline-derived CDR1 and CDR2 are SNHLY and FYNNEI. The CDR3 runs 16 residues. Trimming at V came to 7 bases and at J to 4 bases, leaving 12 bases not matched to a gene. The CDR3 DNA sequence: TGTGCCAGCACCCCGCAGGGGGCATACAGCGGAAACACCATATATTTT. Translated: CASTPQGAYSGNTIYF.

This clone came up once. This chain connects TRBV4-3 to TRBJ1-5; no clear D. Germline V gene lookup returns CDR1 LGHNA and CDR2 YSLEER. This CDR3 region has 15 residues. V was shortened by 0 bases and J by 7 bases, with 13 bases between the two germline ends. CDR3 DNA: TGCGCCAGCAGCCAAGAGGTCGGCGCCGGGCAGCCCCAGCATTTT. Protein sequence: CASSQEVGAGQPQHF.

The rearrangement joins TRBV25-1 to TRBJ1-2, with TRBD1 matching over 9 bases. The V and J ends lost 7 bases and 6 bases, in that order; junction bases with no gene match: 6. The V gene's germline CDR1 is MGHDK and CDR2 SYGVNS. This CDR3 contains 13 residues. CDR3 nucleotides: TGTGCCAGCACCCGGGACAGGGAAGATGGCTACACCTTC. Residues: CASTRDREDGYTF.

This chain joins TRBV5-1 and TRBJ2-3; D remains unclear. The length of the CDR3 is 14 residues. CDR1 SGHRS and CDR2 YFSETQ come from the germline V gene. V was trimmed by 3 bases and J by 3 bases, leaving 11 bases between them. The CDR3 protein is CASSSGLRTDTQYF. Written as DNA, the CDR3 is TGCGCCAGCAGCTCAGGCCTACGGACAGATACGCAGTATTTT.

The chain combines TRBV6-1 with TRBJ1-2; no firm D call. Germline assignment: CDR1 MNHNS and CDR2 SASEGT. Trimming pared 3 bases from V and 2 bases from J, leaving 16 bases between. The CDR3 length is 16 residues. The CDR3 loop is CASSDRFARLNYGYTF. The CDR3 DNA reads TGTGCCAGCAGTGATCGGTTCGCACGTTTAAACTATGGCTACACCTTC.

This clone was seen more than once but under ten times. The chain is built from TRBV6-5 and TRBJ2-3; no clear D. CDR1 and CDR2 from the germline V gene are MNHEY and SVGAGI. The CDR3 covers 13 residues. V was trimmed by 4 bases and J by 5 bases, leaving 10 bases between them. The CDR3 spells CASSSARGDTQYF. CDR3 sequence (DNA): TGTGCCAGCAGTTCGGCACGCGGAGATACGCAGTATTTT.

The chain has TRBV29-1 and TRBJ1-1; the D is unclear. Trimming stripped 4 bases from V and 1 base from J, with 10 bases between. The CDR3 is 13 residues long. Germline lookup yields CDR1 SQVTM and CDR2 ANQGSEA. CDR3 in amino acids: CSVVKGGNTEAFF. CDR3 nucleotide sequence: TGCAGCGTTGTCAAGGGAGGGAACACTGAAGCTTTCTTT.

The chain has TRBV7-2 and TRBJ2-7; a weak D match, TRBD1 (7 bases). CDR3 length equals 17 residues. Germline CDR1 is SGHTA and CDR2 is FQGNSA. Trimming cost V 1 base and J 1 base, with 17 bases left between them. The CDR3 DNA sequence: TGTGCCAGCAGCTTAGTAGCCCCTCCAGGGGGGTCCTACGAGCAGTACTTC. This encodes CASSLVAPPGGSYEQYF.

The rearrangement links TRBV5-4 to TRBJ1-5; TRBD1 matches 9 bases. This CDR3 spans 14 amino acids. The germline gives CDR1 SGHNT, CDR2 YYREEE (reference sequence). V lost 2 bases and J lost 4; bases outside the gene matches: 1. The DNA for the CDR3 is TGTGCCAGCAGCTTAGGGACAGGGAATCAGCCCCAGCATTTT. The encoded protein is CASSLGTGNQPQHF.